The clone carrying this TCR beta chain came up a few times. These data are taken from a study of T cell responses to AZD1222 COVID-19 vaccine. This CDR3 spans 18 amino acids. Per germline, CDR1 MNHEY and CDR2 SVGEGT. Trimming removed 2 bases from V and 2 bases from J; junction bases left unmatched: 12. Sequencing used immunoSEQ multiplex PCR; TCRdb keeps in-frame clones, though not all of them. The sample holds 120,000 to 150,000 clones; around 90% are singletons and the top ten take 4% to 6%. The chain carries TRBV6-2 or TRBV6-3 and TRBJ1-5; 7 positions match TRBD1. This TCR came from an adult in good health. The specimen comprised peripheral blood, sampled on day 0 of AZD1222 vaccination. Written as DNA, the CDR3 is TGTGCCAGCAGTTACAGGGGGCCGGGAGGTTTCGGCAATCAGCCCCAGCATTTT. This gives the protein CASSYRGPGGFGNQPQHF.